The 11 T cell receptor beta chains below all came from one sample that was sequenced in a study of tumor and adjacent non-tumor tissue in lung cancer. TCRbeta libraries were built with three rounds of nested PCR, modified from ARM-PCR. TCRdb fed the multiplex PCR reads into MiXCR, producing one record per CDR3 protein. The repertoire consists of roughly 93,000 distinct CDR3 sequences, with less than 75% occurring once and the leading ten covering about 17%. The template was RNA from unsorted bulk tissue. The sample consisted of lung tumor tissue. The source of these receptors is a man in his sixties with non-small cell lung cancer.

J is TRBJ2-7 and V is TRBV12-3 or TRBV12-4; 10 nucleotides line up with TRBD2. With 11 bases clipped from V and 1 base from J, the junction kept 17 bases outside the gene matches. This CDR3 region has 17 residues. The CDR3 coding sequence is TGTGCCGGCAACCCGGGATTAGCGGGGGGTCAATCCTACGAGCAGTACTTC. Protein sequence: CAGNPGLAGGQSYEQYF.

In regard to this clonotype: The CDR3 does not close with the conserved phenylalanine or tryptophan, likely indicating a read error. The chain joins TRBV14 to TRBJ2-7, with a possible D match to TRBD2 (6 bases). This CDR3 is 13 amino acids long. The germline gives CDR1 SGHDN, CDR2 FVKESK. The CDR3 DNA is TGTGCCAGCAGCCAAGTGGGGAGGAACGAACAGTACCTC. It encodes CASSQVGRNEQYL.

This clonotype was seen just once. The chain carries TRBV4-2 and TRBJ2-7, with 11 bases aligning to TRBD2. Germline CDR1 and CDR2: LGHNA and YNFKEQ. This CDR3 spans 16 amino acids. In nucleotides, the CDR3 is TGTGTCGGCAGCCAAGCGACTAGCGGGGTGTCCTACGAGCAGTACTTC. The encoded protein is CVGSQATSGVSYEQYF.

The chain employs TRBV11-1 and TRBJ2-7, with D perhaps TRBD1 (7 bases). CDR1 and CDR2 from the germline V gene are SGHAT and FQDESV (reference sequence). Deletions cut 9 bases from V and 4 bases from J, with 22 bases between. This CDR3 is 15 amino acids long. The CDR3: CASITAGQRPYEQYF. The CDR3 DNA reads TGTGCCAGTATCACCGCGGGACAGCGGCCTTACGAGCAGTACTTC.

Written as DNA, the CDR3 is TGTGCCAGCAGTTCCGTGACTTGCGGGTACAATGAGCAGTTCTTC. Protein sequence: CASSSVTCGYNEQFF. The chain combines TRBV6-2 or TRBV6-3 with TRBJ2-1; TRBD2 might be the D (5 bases). Trimming took 4 bases from V and 4 from J, leaving 14 bases between them. Germline-derived CDR1 and CDR2 are MNHEY and SVGEGT. The CDR3 loop spans 15 amino acids.

A word on this clonotype: One end of the junction varies from germline; a read error may be responsible. The chain uses TRBV6-1 and TRBJ1-5, with D uncertain. The germline V gene encodes CDR1 MNHNS and CDR2 SASEGT. The CDR3 spans 13 residues. CDR3 residues: CASSETTPQPRHF. The CDR3 nucleotides are TGTGCCAGCAGTGAAACCACCCCTCAGCCCCGGCATTTC.

Concerning this clonotype: This could be a read error, since a much larger clone is one nucleotide away. The chain joins TRBV5-1 to TRBJ2-5, with D possibly TRBD1 on 5 matching bases. CDR1 and CDR2 (germline): SGHRS, YFSETQ. The CDR3 is 13 amino acids. The CDR3 loop is CASSLQVQETHYF. The CDR3 DNA follows: TGCGCCAGCAGCTTACAGGTACAAGAGACCCACTACTTC.

Comments on this clonotype: One end of the junction is discordant with germline, which a read error may explain. This sequence joins TRBV11-3 and TRBJ2-1; D is unclear. This CDR3 region has 13 residues. Per the germline V gene, CDR1 is SGHNT and CDR2 is YENEEA. CDR3 sequence (DNA): TGTGCCACCAGCTTAGTGGTATTCGATGAGCAGTTCTTC. Amino acids: CATSLVVFDEQFF.

This clonotype was recorded only once. The chain links TRBV29-1 to TRBJ2-7; TRBD2 matches 11 bases. From germline, CDR1 is SQVTM and CDR2 ANQGSEA. Trimming cost V 6 bases and J 5 bases; bases outside gene matches: 3. This CDR3 contains 12 residues. For the CDR3, the DNA is TGCAGCGTGGTAGCGGGAGGGAACGAGCAGTACTTC. As protein: CSVVAGGNEQYF.

Regarding this clonotype: One base away lies a much larger clone, so this may be a sequencing read error. The J gene is TRBJ1-5, the V gene TRBV30; D gene uncertain. Germline V CDR1 and CDR2: GTSNPN, SVGIG (reference sequence). The CDR3 is made up of 13 amino acids. The V gene lost 3 bases and the J gene lost 8 bases, with 14 bases spanning the gap. As DNA, the CDR3 is TGTGCCTGGAGCGAGATGAGGGATGAGCCCCAGCATTTT. This gives the protein CAWSEMRDEPQHF.

This clonotype was recorded many times. The J gene is TRBJ2-3, the V gene TRBV4-2; D is perhaps TRBD2 (6 bases). This CDR3 has 17 residues. CDR1 is LGHNA and CDR2 is YNFKEQ in the germline V gene. V was clipped by 0 bases and J by 4 bases, with 17 bases between them. CDR3 coding DNA: TGTGCCAGCAGCCAAGAATTTGCGGGGAGTGGGTCAGATACGCAGTATTTT. Amino acid sequence: CASSQEFAGSGSDTQYF.